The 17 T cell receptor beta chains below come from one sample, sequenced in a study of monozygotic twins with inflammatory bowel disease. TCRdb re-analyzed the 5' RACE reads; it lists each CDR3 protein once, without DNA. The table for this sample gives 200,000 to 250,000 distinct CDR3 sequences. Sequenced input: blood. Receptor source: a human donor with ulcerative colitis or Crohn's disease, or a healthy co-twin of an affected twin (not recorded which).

The CDR3 sequence is CASSQGQLRNQPQHF. The chain combines TRBV19 with TRBJ1-5; the D call from TCRdb, TRBD1, cannot be confirmed without DNA. CDR1 and CDR2 (germline): LNHDA, SQIVND (reference sequence). The CDR3 loop spans 15 amino acids.

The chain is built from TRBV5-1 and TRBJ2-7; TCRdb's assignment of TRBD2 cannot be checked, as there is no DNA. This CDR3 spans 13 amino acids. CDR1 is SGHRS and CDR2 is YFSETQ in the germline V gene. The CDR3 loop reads CASSLEGSDEQYF.

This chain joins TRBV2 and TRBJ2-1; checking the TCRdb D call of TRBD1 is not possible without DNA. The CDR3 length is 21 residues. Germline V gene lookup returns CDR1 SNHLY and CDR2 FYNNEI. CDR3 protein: CASSEIGADGGQLGAYNEQFF.

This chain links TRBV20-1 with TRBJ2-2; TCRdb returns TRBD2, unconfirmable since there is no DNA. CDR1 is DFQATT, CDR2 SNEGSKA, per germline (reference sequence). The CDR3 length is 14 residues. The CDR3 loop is CSARGLAGTGELFF.

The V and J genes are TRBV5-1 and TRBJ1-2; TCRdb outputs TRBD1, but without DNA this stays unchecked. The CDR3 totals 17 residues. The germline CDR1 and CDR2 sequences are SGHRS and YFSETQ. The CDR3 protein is CASSLDYGTVDLYGYTF.

This CDR3 reads CSARDTMNTEAFF. The J gene is TRBJ1-1, the V gene TRBV20-1. This CDR3 contains 13 residues. CDR1 DFQATT and CDR2 SNEGSKA come from the germline V gene (reference sequence).

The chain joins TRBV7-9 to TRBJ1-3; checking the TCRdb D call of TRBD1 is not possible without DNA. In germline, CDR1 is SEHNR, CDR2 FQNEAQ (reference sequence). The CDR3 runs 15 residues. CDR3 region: CASSPGRSSGNTIYF.

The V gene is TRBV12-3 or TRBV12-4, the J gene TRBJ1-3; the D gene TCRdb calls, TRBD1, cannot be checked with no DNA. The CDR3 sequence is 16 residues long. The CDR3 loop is CASSVTGTASGNTIYF.

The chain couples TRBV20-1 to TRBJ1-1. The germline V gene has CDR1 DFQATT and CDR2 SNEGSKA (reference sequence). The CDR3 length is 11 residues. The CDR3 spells CSAPMNTEAFF.

The CDR3 is CASRGQKDQPQHF. V is TRBV7-8 and J is TRBJ1-5; lacking DNA, the TRBD1 call made by TCRdb goes unchecked. This CDR3 contains 13 residues. Germline CDR1 and CDR2: SGHVS and FQNEAQ. Supplemented by reference TRBV7-8 and TRBJ1-5, the full variable domain reads GAGVSQSPRYKVAKRGQDVALRCDPISGHVSLFWYQQALGQGPEFLTYFQNEAQLDKSGLPSDRFFAERPEGSVSTLKIQRTQQEDSAVYLCASRGQKDQPQHFGDGTRLSIL.

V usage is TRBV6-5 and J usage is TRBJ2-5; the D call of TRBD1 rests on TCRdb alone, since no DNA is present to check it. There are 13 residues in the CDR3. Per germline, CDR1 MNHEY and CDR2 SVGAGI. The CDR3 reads CASSLQGGETQYF.

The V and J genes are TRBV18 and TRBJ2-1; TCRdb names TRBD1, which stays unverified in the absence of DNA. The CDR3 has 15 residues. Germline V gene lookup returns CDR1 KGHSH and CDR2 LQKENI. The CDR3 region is CASSPSTGDRELKFF.

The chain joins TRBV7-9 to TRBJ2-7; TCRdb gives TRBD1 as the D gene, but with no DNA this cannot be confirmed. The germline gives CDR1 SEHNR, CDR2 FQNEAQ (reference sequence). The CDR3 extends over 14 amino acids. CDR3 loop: CASRSPGTGGEQYF. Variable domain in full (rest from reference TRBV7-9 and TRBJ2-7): DTGVSQNPRHKITKRGQNVTFRCDPISEHNRLYWYRQTLGQGPEFLTYFQNEAQLEKSRLLSDRFSAERPKGSFSTLEIQRTEQGDSAMYLCASRSPGTGGEQYFGPGTRLTVT.

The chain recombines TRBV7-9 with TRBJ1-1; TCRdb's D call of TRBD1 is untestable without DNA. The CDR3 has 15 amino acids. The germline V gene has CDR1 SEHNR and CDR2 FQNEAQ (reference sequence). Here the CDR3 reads CASSLRQGSNTEAFF.

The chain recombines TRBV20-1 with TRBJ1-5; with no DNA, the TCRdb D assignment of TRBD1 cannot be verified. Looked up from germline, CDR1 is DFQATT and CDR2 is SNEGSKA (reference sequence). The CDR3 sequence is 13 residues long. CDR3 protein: CSAGTGSNQPQHF.

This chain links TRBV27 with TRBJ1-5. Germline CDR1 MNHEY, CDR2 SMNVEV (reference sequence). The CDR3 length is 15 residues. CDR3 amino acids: CASSREANSNQPQHF.

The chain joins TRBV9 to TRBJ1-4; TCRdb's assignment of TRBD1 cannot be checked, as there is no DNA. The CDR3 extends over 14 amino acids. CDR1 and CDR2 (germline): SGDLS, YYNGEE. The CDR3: CASNGGTHLEKLFF.